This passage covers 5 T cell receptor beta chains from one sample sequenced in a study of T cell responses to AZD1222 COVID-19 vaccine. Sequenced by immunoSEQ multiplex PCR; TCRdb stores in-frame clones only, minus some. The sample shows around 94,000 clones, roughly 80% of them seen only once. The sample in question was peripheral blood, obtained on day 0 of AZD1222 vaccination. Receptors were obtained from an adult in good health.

The CDR3 bases are TGTGCCAGCAGTTCCATAAATACAGGGTACACTGAAGCTTTCTTT. This encodes CASSSINTGYTEAFF. The chain links TRBV27 to TRBJ1-1; maybe TRBD1 (6 bases). The germline V gene encodes CDR1 MNHEY and CDR2 SMNVEV (reference sequence). The germline V and J ends were trimmed by 4 bases and 3 bases, with 15 bases remaining between them. The CDR3 covers 15 residues.

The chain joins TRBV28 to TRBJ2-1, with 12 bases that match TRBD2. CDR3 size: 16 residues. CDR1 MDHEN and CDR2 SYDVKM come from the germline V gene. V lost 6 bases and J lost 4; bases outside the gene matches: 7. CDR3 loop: CASSSPTSGSYNEQFF. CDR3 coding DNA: TGTGCCAGCAGCTCTCCGACTAGCGGGAGTTACAATGAGCAGTTCTTC. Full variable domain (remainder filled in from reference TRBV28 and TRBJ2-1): DVKVTQSSRYLVKRTGEKVFLECVQDMDHENMFWYRQDPGLGLRLIYFSYDVKMKEKGDIPEGYSVSREKKERFSLILESASTNQTSMYLCASSSPTSGSYNEQFFGPGTRLTVL.

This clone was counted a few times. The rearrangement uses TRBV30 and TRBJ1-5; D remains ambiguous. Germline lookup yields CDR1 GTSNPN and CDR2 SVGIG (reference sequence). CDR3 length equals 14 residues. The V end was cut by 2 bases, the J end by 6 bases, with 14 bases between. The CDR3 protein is CAWSTTGVRQPQHF. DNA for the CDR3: TGTGCCTGGAGTACCACCGGGGTCCGTCAGCCCCAGCATTTT. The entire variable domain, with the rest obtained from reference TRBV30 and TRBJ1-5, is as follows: SQTIHQWPATLVQPVGSPLSLECTVEGTSNPNLYWYRQAAGRGLQLLFYSVGIGQISSEVPQNLSASRPQDRQFILSSKKLLLSDSGFYLCAWSTTGVRQPQHFGDGTRLSIL.

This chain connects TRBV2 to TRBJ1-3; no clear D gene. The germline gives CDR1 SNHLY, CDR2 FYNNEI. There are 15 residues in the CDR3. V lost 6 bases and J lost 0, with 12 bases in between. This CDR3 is CASSPDGPSGNTIYF. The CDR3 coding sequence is TGTGCCAGCAGCCCCGACGGACCCTCTGGAAACACCATATATTTT.

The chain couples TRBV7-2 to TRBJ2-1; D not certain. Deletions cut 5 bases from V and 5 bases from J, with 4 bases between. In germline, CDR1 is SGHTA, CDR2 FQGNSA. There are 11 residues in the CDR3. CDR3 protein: CASSPHNEQFF. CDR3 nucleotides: TGTGCCAGCAGCCCTCACAATGAGCAGTTCTTC.